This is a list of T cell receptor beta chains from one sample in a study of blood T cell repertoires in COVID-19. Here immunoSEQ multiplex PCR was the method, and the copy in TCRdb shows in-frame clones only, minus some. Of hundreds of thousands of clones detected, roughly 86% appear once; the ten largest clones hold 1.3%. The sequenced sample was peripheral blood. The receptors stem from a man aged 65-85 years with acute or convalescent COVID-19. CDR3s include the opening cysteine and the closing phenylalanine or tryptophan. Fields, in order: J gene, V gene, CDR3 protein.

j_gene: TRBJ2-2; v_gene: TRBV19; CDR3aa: CASSAGANTGELFF
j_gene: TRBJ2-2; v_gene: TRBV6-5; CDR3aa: CAYLVGRNTGELFF
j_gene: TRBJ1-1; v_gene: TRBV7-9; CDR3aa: CASSPTPGQGSSEAFF
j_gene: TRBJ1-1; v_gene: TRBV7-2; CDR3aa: CASSPQGADTEAFF
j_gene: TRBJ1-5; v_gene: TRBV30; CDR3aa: CAWTRSGFNQPQHF
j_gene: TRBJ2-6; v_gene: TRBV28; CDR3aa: CASKRTDSGANVLTF
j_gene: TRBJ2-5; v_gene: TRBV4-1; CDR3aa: CASSQGLPGIFGTQYF
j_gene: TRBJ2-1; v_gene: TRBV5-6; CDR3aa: CASSLAYTKIEEQHNEQFF
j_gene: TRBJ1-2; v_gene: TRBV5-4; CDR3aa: CASSPGGNDYGYTF
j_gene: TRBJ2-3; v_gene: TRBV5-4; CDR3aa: CASSLALAGGSTDTQYF
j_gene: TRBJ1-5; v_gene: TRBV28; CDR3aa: CASSEAARGSNQPQHF